This TCR beta chain was recorded in a study of shared T cell receptors in the human thymus. Germline trimming cut 8 bases from V and 0 bases from J; bases unmatched to any gene: 14. Looked up from germline, CDR1 is MNHEY and CDR2 is SMNVEV (reference sequence). This CDR3 contains 19 residues. Generated by immunoSEQ multiplex PCR, the TCRdb table keeps only in-frame clones and is missing some. In the table there are under 450,000 clones, approximately 95% of which are singletons. The chain recombines TRBV27 with TRBJ2-1; 12 nucleotides match TRBD2. This sequence was found in a human donor. The specimen sequenced was thymocytes. CDR3 residues: CASGELAGGNRLSYNEQFF. The CDR3 bases are TGTGCCAGCGGTGAACTAGCGGGGGGCAACCGCCTCTCCTACAATGAGCAGTTCTTC.